These 10 T cell receptor beta chains were all obtained from the same sample, sequenced in a study of blood T cell repertoires in COVID-19. Assay used: immunoSEQ multiplex PCR; TCRdb lists only in-frame clones, some missing. The sample holds 150,000 to 200,000 clones, roughly nine tenths seen once. Sequencing was carried out using peripheral blood. The receptors originated from a man in his 70s with active or convalescent COVID-19.

CDR3 sequence: CASTNLKAQGAEKLFF. For the CDR3, the DNA is TGTGCCAGCACAAACCTAAAAGCACAGGGGGCTGAAAAACTGTTTTTT. This chain connects TRBV6-6 to TRBJ1-4; 9 bases fit TRBD1. CDR1 is MNHNY, CDR2 SVGAGI, per germline (reference sequence). The V segment lost 7 bases and the J segment 7 bases; nucleotides outside the gene matches: 13. The CDR3 totals 16 residues.

The CDR3 bases are TGCGCCAGCAGCTCGGGACAGGCAGATAATTCACCCCTCCACTTT. This codes for CASSSGQADNSPLHF. The chain combines TRBV5-1 with TRBJ1-6, with 8 bases lining up with TRBD1. V lost 3 bases to trimming and J lost 5 bases; unmatched junction nucleotides: 4. This CDR3 has 15 amino acids. Germline V lookup: CDR1 SGHRS, CDR2 YFSETQ.

This rearrangement joins TRBV6-6 to TRBJ2-2, with 7 bases that match TRBD1. The germline V gene encodes CDR1 MNHNY and CDR2 SVGAGI (reference sequence). The CDR3 totals 15 residues. Trimming took 6 bases from V and 3 from J; bases not matched to a gene: 7. The CDR3 nucleotides are TGTGCCAGCAGCTCCGGACAGGTCTACACCGGGGAGCTGTTTTTT. Encoded protein: CASSSGQVYTGELFF.

This clone occurred a few times. The V and J genes are TRBV7-2 and TRBJ1-5; 7 nucleotides agree with TRBD1. With 5 bases clipped from V and 4 bases from J, the junction kept 2 bases outside the gene matches. This CDR3 region has 13 residues. Looked up from germline, CDR1 is SGHTA and CDR2 is FQGNSA. CDR3 region: CASSDRVNQPQHF. CDR3 coding DNA: TGTGCCAGCAGCGACAGGGTTAATCAGCCCCAGCATTTT.

This clone was seen only a few times. The rearrangement links TRBV6-2 or TRBV6-3 to TRBJ2-2, with TRBD2 identical over 8 bases. V lost 5 bases to trimming and J lost 12 bases; unmatched junction nucleotides: 8. From germline, CDR1 is MNHEY and CDR2 SVGEGT. CDR3 length: 13 amino acids. The CDR3 reads CASSRWREAKLFF. The CDR3 nucleotides are TGTGCCAGCAGTAGGTGGCGGGAGGCGAAGCTGTTTTTT.

The chain employs TRBV18 and TRBJ2-1, with D possibly TRBD1 on 6 matching bases. The V and J ends lost 5 bases and 10 bases respectively, with 9 bases between them. CDR1 is KGHSH, CDR2 LQKENI, per germline. CDR3 size: 11 residues. The CDR3 region has the DNA TGTGCCAGCTCATCGAGGGGGGAGCAGTTCTTC. This gives the protein CASSSRGEQFF.

This rearrangement joins TRBV6-1 to TRBJ2-2; TRBD2 matches at 7 bases. This CDR3 has 14 residues. The V and J ends lost 6 bases and 1 base, in that order; junction bases with no gene match: 2. Germline CDR1 reads MNHNS; CDR2 reads SASEGT. The CDR3 DNA follows: TGTGCCAGCAGGGCTAGCGGGAACACCGGGGAGCTGTTTTTT. This codes for CASRASGNTGELFF.

The V gene is TRBV6-5, the J gene TRBJ1-6; D remains ambiguous. Germline-derived CDR1 and CDR2 are MNHEY and SVGAGI. The CDR3 sequence is 15 residues long. Trimming left V 11 bases short and J 0 bases short, with 14 bases between. The CDR3 DNA reads TGTGCCGGCGCACCCGGGAGCTCCTATAATTCACCCCTCCACTTT. Translation gives CAGAPGSSYNSPLHF.

This rearrangement joins TRBV5-1 to TRBJ1-3; D uncertain. There are 16 residues in the CDR3. The germline V gene encodes CDR1 SGHRS and CDR2 YFSETQ. V was trimmed by 4 bases and J by 4 bases, leaving 18 bases between them. The CDR3 is CASSPGLYPLGNTIYF. In nucleotides, the CDR3 is TGCGCCAGCAGCCCCGGACTGTACCCCCTCGGAAACACCATATATTTT.

V and J are TRBV28 and TRBJ1-5; 9 positions agree with TRBD1. V dropped 4 bases and J dropped 2; count of bases not matched to a gene: 6. The CDR3 length is 16 residues. Germline CDR1 MDHEN, CDR2 SYDVKM. The CDR3 is CASSSTGGARNQPQHF. CDR3 coding DNA: TGTGCCAGCAGTTCGACAGGGGGGGCCCGCAATCAGCCCCAGCATTTT.